The 3 T cell receptor beta chains reported below all come from one sample, sequenced in a study of T cells in Graves' hyperthyroidism and ophthalmopathy. Amplification yielded TCR beta CDR3 regions, with RNA transcripts as the source. The study used the HTBI primer set for a first-round RT-PCR of the TCR CDR3. Using its own MiXCR run on the multiplex PCR reads, TCRdb lists one record per CDR3 protein. The table shows around 600,000 distinct CDR3 sequences, with around 14% occurring only once. The sample comprised blood. The receptors were sampled from a woman between 18 and 30 years old with Graves' ophthalmopathy.

A note on this clonotype: This sequence may be a read error, since a much larger clone differs from it by one base. The chain employs TRBV2 and TRBJ1-2; D not resolved. The germline CDR1 and CDR2 sequences are SNHLY and FYNNEI. CDR3 length equals 13 residues. The CDR3 DNA reads TGTGCCAGCAGCGCGGTGGAGTTATATGGCTACATCTTC. Protein: CASSAVELYGYIF.

This clonotype has ten or more counts. This chain uses TRBV2 with TRBJ1-2; 9 nucleotides agree with TRBD1. This CDR3 spans 15 amino acids. Looked up from germline, CDR1 is SNHLY and CDR2 is FYNNEI. V lost 9 bases to trimming and J lost 5 bases; unmatched junction nucleotides: 13. CDR3 region: CARKSPGQGVYGYTF. In DNA, the CDR3 is TGTGCCAGAAAGTCACCGGGACAGGGTGTTTATGGCTACACCTTC. Variable domain in full (rest from reference TRBV2 and TRBJ1-2): EPEVTQTPSHQVTQMGQEVILRCVPISNHLYFYWYRQILGQKVEFLVSFYNNEISEKSEIFDDQFSVERPDGSNFTLKIRSTKLEDSAMYFCARKSPGQGVYGYTFGSGTRLTVV.

This clonotype has a handful of counts. The chain carries TRBV15 and TRBJ2-6; no definite D call. Germline values: CDR1 LNHNV, CDR2 YYDKDF (reference sequence). Trimming took 4 bases from V and 0 from J, leaving 10 bases between them. The CDR3 spans 16 residues. In DNA, the CDR3 is TGTGCCACCAGCACTCAGAGGATCTCTGGGGCCAACGTCCTGACTTTC. Translated, it gives CATSTQRISGANVLTF.